This T cell receptor (beta chain) came from a study of early stage breast cancer tumors. Turning to the study itself: Each sample averaged approximately 10-fold read coverage. General study findings and limits: Comparing each tissue with blood distinguished tumor from normal in about 90% of the 16 patients. Tumors had roughly 2.5-fold higher T cell density than normal breast.

Clones were read by immunoSEQ multiplex PCR, and TCRdb kept only the in-frame ones, dropping some. This table has about 8,000 clones, more than 50% appearing once. About this clone itself: Its antigen is unidentified.

The sequenced sample consisted of breast tumor tissue. The clonotype originates from a person aged 70 to 80 with breast cancer.

The CDR3 DNA follows: TGTGCCAGCGGCCCCTCCTACGAGCAGTACTTC. This codes for CASGPSYEQYF. V usage is TRBV7-6 and J usage is TRBJ2-7, with unresolved D. The CDR3 covers 11 residues. The germline V gene encodes CDR1 SGHVS and CDR2 FNYEAQ. V lost 8 bases, J lost 0 bases, and 5 bases lay in between.